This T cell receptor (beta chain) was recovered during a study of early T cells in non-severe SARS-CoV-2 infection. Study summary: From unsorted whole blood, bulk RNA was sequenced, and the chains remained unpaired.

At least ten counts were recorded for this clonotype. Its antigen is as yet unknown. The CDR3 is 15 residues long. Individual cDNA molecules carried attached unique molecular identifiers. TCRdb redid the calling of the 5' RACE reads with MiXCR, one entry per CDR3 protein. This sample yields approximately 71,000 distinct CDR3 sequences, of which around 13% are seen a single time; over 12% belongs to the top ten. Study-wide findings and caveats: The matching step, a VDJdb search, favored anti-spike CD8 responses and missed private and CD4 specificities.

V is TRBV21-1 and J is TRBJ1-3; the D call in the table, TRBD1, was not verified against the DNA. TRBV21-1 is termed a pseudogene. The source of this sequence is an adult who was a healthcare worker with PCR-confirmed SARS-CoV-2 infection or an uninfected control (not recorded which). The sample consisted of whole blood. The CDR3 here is CASPHPDSSGNTIYF. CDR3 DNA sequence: TGTGCCAGCCCCCACCCGGACAGCTCTGGAAACACCATATATTTT.